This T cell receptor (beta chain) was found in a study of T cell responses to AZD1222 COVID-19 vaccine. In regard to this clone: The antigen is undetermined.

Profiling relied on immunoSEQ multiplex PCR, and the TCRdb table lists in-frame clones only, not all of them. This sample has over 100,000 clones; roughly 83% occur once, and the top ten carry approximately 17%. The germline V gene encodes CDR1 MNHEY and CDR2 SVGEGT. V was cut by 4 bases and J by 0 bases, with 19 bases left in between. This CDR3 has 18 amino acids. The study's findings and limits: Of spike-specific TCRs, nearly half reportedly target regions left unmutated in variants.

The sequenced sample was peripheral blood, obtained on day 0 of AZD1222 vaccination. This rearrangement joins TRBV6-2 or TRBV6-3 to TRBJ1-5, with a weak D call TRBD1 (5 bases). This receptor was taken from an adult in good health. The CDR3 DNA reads TGTGCCAGCAGTTCCTCCCCCGGGACTTTATATAGCAATCAGCCCCAGCATTTT. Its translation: CASSSSPGTLYSNQPQHF.